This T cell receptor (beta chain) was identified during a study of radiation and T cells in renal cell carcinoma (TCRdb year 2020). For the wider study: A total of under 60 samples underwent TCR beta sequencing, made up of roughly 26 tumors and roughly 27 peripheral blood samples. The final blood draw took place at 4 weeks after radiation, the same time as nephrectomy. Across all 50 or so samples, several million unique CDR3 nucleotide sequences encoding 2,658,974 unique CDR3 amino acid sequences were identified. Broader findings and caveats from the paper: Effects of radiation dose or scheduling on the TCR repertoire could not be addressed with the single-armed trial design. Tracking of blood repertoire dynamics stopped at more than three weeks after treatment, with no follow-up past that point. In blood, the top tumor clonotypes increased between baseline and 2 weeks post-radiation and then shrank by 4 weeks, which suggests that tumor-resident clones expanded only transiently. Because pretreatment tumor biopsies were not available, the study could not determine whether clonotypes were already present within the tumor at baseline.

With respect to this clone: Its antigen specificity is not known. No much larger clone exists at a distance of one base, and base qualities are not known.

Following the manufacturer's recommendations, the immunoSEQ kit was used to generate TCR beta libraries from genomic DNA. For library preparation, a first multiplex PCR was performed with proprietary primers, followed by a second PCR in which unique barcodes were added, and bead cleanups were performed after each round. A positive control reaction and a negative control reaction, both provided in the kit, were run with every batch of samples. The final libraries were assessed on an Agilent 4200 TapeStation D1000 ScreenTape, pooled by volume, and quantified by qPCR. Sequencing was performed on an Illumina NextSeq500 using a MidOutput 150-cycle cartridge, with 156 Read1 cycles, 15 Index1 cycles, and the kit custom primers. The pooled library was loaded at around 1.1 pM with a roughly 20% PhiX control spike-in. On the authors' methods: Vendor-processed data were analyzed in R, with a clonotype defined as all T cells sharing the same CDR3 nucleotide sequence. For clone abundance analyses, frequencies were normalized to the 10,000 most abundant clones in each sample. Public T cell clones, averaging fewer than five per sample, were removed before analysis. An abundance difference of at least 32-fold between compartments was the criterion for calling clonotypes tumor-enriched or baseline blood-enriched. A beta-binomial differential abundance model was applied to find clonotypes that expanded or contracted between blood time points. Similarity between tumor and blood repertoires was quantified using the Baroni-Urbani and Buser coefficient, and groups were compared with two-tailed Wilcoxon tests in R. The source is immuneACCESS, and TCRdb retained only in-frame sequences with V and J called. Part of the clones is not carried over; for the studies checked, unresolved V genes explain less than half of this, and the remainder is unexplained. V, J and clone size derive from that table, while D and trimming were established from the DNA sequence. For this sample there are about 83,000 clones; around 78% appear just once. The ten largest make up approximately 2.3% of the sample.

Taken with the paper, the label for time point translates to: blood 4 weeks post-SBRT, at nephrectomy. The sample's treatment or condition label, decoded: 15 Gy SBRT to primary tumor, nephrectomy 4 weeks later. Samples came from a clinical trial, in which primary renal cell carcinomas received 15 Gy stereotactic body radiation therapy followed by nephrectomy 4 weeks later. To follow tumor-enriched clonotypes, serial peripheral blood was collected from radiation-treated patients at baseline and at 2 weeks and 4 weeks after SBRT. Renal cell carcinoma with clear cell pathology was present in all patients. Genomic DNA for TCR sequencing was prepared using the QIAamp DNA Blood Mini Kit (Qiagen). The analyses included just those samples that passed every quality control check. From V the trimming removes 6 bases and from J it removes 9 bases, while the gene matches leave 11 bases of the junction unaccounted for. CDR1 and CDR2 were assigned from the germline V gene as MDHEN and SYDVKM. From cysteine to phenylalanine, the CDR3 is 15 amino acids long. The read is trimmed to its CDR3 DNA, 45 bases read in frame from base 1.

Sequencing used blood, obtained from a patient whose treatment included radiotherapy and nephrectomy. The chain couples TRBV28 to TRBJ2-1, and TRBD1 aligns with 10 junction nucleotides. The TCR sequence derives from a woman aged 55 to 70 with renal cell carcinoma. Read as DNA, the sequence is TGTGCCAGCAGACCCGGGGGGACAGGGGAGGGTGAGCAGTTCTTC. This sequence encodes CASRPGGTGEGEQFF.